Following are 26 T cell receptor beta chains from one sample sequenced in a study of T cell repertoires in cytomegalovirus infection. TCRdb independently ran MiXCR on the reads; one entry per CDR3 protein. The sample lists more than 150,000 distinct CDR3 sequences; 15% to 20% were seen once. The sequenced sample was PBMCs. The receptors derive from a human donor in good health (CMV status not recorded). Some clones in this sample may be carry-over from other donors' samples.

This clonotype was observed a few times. The CDR3 DNA is TGTGCCAGTAGTATGGCCCGCACCGGGGAGCTGTTTTTT. It yields the protein CASSMARTGELFF. The chain couples TRBV19 to TRBJ2-2; no firm D call. Germline V CDR1 and CDR2: LNHDA, SQIVND (reference sequence). There are 13 residues in the CDR3. Trimming pared 3 bases from V and 4 bases from J, leaving 6 bases between.

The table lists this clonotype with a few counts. CDR3 DNA sequence: TGTGCCAGCAGCTTAGTGGACAGCCAGCTCTCCTACGAGCAGTACTTC. The encoded protein is CASSLVDSQLSYEQYF. The rearrangement links TRBV7-8 to TRBJ2-7, with TRBD1 as a possible D gene (6 bases). CDR1 and CDR2 (germline): SGHVS, FQNEAQ. V lost 1 base, J lost 0 bases, and 13 bases lay in between. CDR3 length equals 16 residues.

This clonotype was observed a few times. CDR3 coding DNA: TGTGCCAGCAGGGACAGTAGCAATCAGCCCCAGCATTTT. As protein: CASRDSSNQPQHF. The chain links TRBV6-2 or TRBV6-3 to TRBJ1-5; a possible D gene is TRBD1 (6 bases). Germline V gene lookup returns CDR1 MNHEY and CDR2 SVGEGT. The CDR3 covers 13 residues. Trimming pared 6 bases from V and 0 bases from J, leaving 6 bases between.

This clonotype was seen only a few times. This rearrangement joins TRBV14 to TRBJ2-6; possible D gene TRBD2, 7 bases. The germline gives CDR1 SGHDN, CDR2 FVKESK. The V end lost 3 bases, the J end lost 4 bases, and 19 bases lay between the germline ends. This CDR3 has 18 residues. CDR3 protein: CASSQGRGTSWGANVLTF. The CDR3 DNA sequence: TGTGCCAGCAGCCAGGGGAGGGGGACCTCTTGGGGGGCCAACGTCCTGACTTTC.

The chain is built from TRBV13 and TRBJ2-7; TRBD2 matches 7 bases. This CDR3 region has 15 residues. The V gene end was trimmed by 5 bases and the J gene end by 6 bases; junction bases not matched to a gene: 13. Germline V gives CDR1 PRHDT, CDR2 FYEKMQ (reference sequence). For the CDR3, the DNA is TGTGCCAGCAGCGAGGGACCGCGGGGAGGGAGCGAGCAGTACTTC. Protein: CASSEGPRGGSEQYF.

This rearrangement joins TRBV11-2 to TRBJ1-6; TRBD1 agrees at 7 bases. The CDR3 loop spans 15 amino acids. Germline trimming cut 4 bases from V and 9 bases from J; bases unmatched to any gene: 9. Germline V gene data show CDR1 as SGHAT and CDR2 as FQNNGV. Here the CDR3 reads CASSSKGGGGSPLHF. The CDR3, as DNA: TGTGCCAGCAGCTCTAAAGGAGGGGGCGGTTCACCCCTCCACTTT.

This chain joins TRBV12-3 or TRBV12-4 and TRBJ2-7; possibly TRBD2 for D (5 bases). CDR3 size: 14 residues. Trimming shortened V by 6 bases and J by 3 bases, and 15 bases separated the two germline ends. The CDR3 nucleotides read TGTGCCAGCAGGAAAGGAGGTGGCGGCTACGAGCAGTACTTC. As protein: CASRKGGGGYEQYF.

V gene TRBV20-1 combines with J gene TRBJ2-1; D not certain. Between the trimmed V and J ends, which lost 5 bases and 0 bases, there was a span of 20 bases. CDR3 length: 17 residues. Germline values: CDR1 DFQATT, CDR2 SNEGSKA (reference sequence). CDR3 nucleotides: TGCAGTGCTCCCCTGGTTGGGGATCTTAGCTCCTACAATGAGCAGTTCTTC. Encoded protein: CSAPLVGDLSSYNEQFF.

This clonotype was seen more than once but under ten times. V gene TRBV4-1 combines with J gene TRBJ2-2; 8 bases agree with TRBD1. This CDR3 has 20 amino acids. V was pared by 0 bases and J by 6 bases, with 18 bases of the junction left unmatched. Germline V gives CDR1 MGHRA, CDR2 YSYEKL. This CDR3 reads CASSQDGVQGANRWAGELFF. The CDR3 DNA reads TGCGCCAGCAGCCAAGATGGTGTGCAGGGGGCGAACCGATGGGCCGGGGAGCTGTTTTTT.

DNA for the CDR3: TGCGCCAGCAGCCAAGAAACGGAGGGGGCAGGCGGGGAGCTGTTTTTT. This gives the protein CASSQETEGAGGELFF. The chain uses TRBV4-1 and TRBJ2-2; D may be TRBD1 (7 bases). The CDR3 sequence is 16 residues long. Trimming shortened V by 0 bases and J by 7 bases, and 15 bases separated the two germline ends. CDR1 is MGHRA and CDR2 is YSYEKL in the germline V gene.

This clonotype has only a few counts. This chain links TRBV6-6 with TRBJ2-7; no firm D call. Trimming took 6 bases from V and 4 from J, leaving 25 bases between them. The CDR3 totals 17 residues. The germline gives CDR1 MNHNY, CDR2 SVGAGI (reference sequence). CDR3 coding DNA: TGTGCCAGCAGAAACGAACTTCACAGTACCCGCATTTACGAGCAGTACTTC. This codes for CASRNELHSTRIYEQYF.

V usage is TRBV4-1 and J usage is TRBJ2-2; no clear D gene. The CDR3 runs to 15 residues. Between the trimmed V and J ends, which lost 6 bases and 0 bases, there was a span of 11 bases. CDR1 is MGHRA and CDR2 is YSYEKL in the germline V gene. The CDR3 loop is CASSVKAANTGELFF. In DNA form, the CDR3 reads TGCGCCAGCAGTGTGAAGGCAGCGAACACCGGGGAGCTGTTTTTT.

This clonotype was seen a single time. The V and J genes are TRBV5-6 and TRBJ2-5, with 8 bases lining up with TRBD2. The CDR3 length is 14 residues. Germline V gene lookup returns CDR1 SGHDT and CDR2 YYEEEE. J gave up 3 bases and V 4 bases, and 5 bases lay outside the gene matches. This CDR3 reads CASSQRLAKETQYF. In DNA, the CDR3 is TGTGCCAGCAGCCAGAGACTAGCGAAAGAGACCCAGTACTTC.

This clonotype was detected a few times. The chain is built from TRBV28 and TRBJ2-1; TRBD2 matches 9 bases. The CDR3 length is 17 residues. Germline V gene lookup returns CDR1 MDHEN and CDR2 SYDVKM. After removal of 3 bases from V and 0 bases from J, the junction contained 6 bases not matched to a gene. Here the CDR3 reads CASSFHSGRSSYNEQFF. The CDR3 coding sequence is TGTGCCAGCAGTTTCCATAGCGGGAGATCCTCCTACAATGAGCAGTTCTTC. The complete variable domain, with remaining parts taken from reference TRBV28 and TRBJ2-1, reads DVKVTQSSRYLVKRTGEKVFLECVQDMDHENMFWYRQDPGLGLRLIYFSYDVKMKEKGDIPEGYSVSREKKERFSLILESASTNQTSMYLCASSFHSGRSSYNEQFFGPGTRLTVL.

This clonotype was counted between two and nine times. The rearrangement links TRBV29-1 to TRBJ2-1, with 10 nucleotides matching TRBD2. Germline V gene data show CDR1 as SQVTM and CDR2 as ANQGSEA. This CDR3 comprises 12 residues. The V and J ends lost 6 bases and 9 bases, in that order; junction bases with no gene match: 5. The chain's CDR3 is CSVVSGRPEQFF. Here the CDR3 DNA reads TGCAGCGTCGTTAGCGGGAGGCCTGAGCAGTTCTTC.

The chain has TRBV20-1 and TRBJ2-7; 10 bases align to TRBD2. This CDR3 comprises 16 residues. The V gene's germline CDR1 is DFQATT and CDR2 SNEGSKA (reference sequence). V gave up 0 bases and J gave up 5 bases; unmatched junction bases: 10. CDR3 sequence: CSARDELAGGLHEQYF. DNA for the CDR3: TGCAGTGCTAGAGATGAGTTAGCGGGAGGCCTCCACGAGCAGTACTTC.

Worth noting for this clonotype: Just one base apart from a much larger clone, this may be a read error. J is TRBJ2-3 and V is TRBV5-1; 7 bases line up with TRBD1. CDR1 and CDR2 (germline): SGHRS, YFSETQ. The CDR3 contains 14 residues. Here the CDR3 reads CASCLGQPGDTQYF. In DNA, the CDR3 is TGCGCCAGCTGCTTGGGACAGCCGGGGGATACGCAGTATTTT.

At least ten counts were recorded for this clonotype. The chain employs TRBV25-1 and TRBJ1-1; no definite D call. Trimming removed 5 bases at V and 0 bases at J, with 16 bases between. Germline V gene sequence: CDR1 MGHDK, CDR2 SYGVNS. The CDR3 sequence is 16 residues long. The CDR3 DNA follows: TGTGCCAGCAGTCCCTACCTCGACGAGCTGAACACTGAAGCTTTCTTT. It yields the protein CASSPYLDELNTEAFF.

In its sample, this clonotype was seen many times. For the CDR3, the DNA is TGTGCCAGCAGCTTCGGTACAGCCAACACCGGGGAGCTGTTTTTT. Translation gives CASSFGTANTGELFF. The chain joins TRBV5-6 to TRBJ2-2, with D unclear. Germline V gives CDR1 SGHDT, CDR2 YYEEEE. CDR3 length: 15 amino acids. V dropped 2 bases and J dropped 2 bases, with 10 bases sitting between them.

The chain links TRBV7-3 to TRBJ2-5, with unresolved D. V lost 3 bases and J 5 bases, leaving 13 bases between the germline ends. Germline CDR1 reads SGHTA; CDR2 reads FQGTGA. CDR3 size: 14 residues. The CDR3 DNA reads TGTGCCAGCAGCTTGGGCCTGGAAGGCGAGACCCAGTACTTC. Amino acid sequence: CASSLGLEGETQYF.

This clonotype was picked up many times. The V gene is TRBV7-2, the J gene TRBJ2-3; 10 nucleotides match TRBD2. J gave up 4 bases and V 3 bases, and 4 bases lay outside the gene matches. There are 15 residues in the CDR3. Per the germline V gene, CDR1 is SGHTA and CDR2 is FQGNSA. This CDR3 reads CASSLGAGGPDTQYF. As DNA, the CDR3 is TGTGCCAGCAGCTTGGGAGCGGGAGGGCCAGATACGCAGTATTTT.

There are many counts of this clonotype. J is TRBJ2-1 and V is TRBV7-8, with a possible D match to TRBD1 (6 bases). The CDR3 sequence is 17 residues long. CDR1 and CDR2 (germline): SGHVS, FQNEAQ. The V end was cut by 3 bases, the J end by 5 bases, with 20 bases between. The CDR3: CASSFQMTGPLHNEQFF. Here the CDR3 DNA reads TGTGCCAGCAGCTTTCAAATGACAGGACCCCTTCACAATGAGCAGTTCTTC.

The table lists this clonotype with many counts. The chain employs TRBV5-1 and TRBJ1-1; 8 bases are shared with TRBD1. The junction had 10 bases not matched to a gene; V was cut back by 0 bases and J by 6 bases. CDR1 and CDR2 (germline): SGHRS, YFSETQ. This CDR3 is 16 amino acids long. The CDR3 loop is CASSLDRGRTWSEAFF. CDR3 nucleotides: TGCGCCAGCAGCTTGGACAGGGGGAGGACATGGTCTGAAGCTTTCTTT.

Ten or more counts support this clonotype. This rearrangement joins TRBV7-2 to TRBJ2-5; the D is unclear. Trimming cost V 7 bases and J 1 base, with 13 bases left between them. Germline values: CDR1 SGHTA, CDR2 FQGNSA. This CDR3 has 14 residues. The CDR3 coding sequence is TGTGCCAGCACCTCGCGGCGGACCCAAGAGACCCAGTACTTC. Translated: CASTSRRTQETQYF.

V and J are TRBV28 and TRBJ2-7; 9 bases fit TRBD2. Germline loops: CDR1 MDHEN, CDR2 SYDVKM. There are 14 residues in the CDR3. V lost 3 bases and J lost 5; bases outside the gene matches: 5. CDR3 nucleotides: TGTGCCAGCAGTTTTGCGGGAGGGCCGCACGAGCAGTACTTC. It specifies CASSFAGGPHEQYF.

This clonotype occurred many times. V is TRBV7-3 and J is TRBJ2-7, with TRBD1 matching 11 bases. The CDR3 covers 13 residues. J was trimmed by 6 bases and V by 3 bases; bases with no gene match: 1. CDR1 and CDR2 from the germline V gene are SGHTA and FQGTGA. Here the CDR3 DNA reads TGTGCCAGCAGCTTGGGGACAGGGGGCGAGCAGTACTTC. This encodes CASSLGTGGEQYF.